The clone carrying this T cell receptor (beta chain) was observed a single time. Antigen: not known. With 60 Vbeta and 13 Jbeta primers, the PCR was carried out. Using immunoSEQ multiplex PCR, the repertoire was profiled, and TCRdb retains in-frame clones only, with some absent. The profile shows about 160,000 clones, over 80% of them singletons. The data originate from a study of cytomegalovirus exposure and HLA in healthy donors. The ends were cut back, 1 base at V and 4 bases at J, with 11 bases in the middle. The CDR3 runs to 14 residues. The germline CDR1 and CDR2 sequences are GTSNPN and SVGIG (reference sequence). Study outcomes and limitations: In a later analysis, specific HLA alleles were associated with 15,000 to 20,000 TCR beta sequences at a 0.05 false discovery rate. Exclusion as indistinguishable affected some V segments, including TRBV6-2 and TRBV6-3.

The specimen was PBMCs. The gene calls are TRBV30 and TRBJ2-1; D is unclear. This TCR derives from a boy between 2 and 10 years old in good health and CMV-seronegative. The CDR3 DNA sequence: TGTGCCTGGAGTGGACTCCCTAGTTACAATGAGCAGTTCTTC. It is translated as CAWSGLPSYNEQFF.